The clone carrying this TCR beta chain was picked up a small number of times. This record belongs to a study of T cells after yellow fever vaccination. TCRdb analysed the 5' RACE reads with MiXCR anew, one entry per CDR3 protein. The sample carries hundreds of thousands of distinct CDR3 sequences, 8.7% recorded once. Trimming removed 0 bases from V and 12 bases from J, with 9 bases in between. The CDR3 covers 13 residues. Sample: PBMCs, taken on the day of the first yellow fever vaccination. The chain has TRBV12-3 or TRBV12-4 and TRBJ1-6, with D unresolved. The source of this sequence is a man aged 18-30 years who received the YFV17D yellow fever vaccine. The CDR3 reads CASSLAAGGPLHF. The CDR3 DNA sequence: TGTGCCAGCAGTTTAGCCGCGGGAGGACCCCTCCACTTT.